The 23 T cell receptor beta chains presented below share a single source sample, sequenced in a study of cytomegalovirus exposure and HLA in healthy donors. The PCR employed 60 Vbeta primers together with 13 Jbeta primers. The protocol was immunoSEQ multiplex PCR, while the TCRdb copy is restricted to in-frame clones and leaves out a portion. This table has around 67,000 clones, roughly four fifths appearing once. The sequenced material came from PBMCs. These TCRs come from a woman aged 25 to 45 in good health and CMV-seropositive.

The gene calls are TRBV30 and TRBJ1-3; D not resolved. Trimming stripped 0 bases from V and 9 bases from J, with 6 bases between. The germline V gene has CDR1 GTSNPN and CDR2 SVGIG (reference sequence). The CDR3 runs 11 residues. CDR3 region: CAWSVGVTIYF. The DNA for the CDR3 is TGTGCCTGGAGTGTTGGAGTCACCATATATTTT.

This clone was counted only a few times. V usage is TRBV29-1 and J usage is TRBJ1-1; a possible D gene is TRBD1 (5 bases). Germline lookup yields CDR1 SQVTM and CDR2 ANQGSEA. V gave up 6 bases and J gave up 12 bases, with 17 bases separating them. This CDR3 spans 11 amino acids. CDR3 in DNA: TGCAGCGTCTCTAACGGGGGTTTTACTTTCTTT. This sequence encodes CSVSNGGFTFF.

This rearrangement joins TRBV7-9 to TRBJ2-5; D call uncertain. Trimming pared 5 bases from V and 2 bases from J, leaving 15 bases between. The CDR3 loop spans 15 amino acids. Germline V lookup: CDR1 SEHNR, CDR2 FQNEAQ (reference sequence). Here the CDR3 DNA reads TGTGCCAGCAGCATCCTAGGTTCGTCACAAGAGACCCAGTACTTC. This translates into CASSILGSSQETQYF. Full variable domain (remainder filled in from reference TRBV7-9 and TRBJ2-5): DTGVSQNPRHKITKRGQNVTFRCDPISEHNRLYWYRQTLGQGPEFLTYFQNEAQLEKSRLLSDRFSAERPKGSFSTLEIQRTEQGDSAMYLCASSILGSSQETQYFGPGTRLLVL.

This chain links TRBV28 with TRBJ2-7; TRBD1 agrees at 10 bases. The CDR3 runs 16 residues. Per the germline V gene, CDR1 is MDHEN and CDR2 is SYDVKM. With 5 bases clipped from V and 2 bases from J, the junction kept 9 bases outside the gene matches. The chain's CDR3 is CASSVGGTGATYEQYF. As DNA, the CDR3 is TGTGCCAGCAGTGTGGGTGGGACAGGGGCGACCTACGAGCAGTACTTC.

The chain employs TRBV5-1 and TRBJ2-2, with 11 bases that match TRBD1. Germline values: CDR1 SGHRS, CDR2 YFSETQ. CDR3 length: 16 residues. The ends lost 2 bases at V and 4 bases at J; junction bases unmatched: 4. CDR3 amino acids: CASSFGQGAITGELFF. As DNA, the CDR3 is TGCGCCAGCAGCTTTGGACAGGGGGCCATCACCGGGGAGCTGTTTTTT.

This clone turned up a few times. This chain links TRBV28 with TRBJ1-1, with 9 bases lining up with TRBD1. Germline CDR1 is MDHEN and CDR2 is SYDVKM. Trimming took 3 bases from V and 11 from J; bases not matched to a gene: 10. The CDR3 covers 14 residues. As DNA, the CDR3 is TGTGCCAGCAGTTTTCAGGACAGGGGCTTTCGGGCTTTCTTT. Translating gives CASSFQDRGFRAFF. Variable domain in full (rest from reference TRBV28 and TRBJ1-1): DVKVTQSSRYLVKRTGEKVFLECVQDMDHENMFWYRQDPGLGLRLIYFSYDVKMKEKGDIPEGYSVSREKKERFSLILESASTNQTSMYLCASSFQDRGFRAFFGQGTRLTVV.

In regard to this clone: Other nucleotide sequences from this sample produce the same CDR3. The chain joins TRBV6-5 to TRBJ1-5, with D hard to call. Germline CDR1 MNHEY, CDR2 SVGAGI. V was trimmed by 6 bases and J by 0 bases, leaving 6 bases between them. The CDR3 runs 13 residues. The CDR3 region is CASRRDSNQPQHF. As DNA, the CDR3 is TGTGCCAGCAGGCGGGATAGCAATCAGCCCCAGCATTTT.

The V and J genes are TRBV5-1 and TRBJ1-1; maybe TRBD1 (6 bases). V was trimmed by 0 bases and J by 4 bases, leaving 10 bases between them. The CDR3 has 14 residues. Germline assignment: CDR1 SGHRS and CDR2 YFSETQ. This CDR3 is CASSLAPDSTEAFF. Here the CDR3 DNA reads TGCGCCAGCAGCTTGGCCCCGGACAGCACTGAAGCTTTCTTT. Full variable domain (missing parts from reference TRBV5-1 and TRBJ1-1): KAGVTQTPRYLIKTRGQQVTLSCSPISGHRSVSWYQQTPGQGLQFLFEYFSETQRNKGNFPGRFSGRQFSNSRSEMNVSTLELGDSALYLCASSLAPDSTEAFFGQGTRLTVV.

CDR3 loop: CASSLTRTSGSYEQYF. CDR3 sequence (DNA): TGCGCCAGCAGCTTAACCCGGACTAGCGGTTCCTACGAGCAGTACTTC. The rearrangement joins TRBV4-1 to TRBJ2-7; 10 bases are a match to TRBD2. The germline V gene encodes CDR1 MGHRA and CDR2 YSYEKL. V shed 5 bases and J 1 base; nucleotides not matched to a gene: 8. The length of the CDR3 is 16 residues.

The chain links TRBV9 to TRBJ1-1, with 8 bases identical to TRBD1. The germline CDR1 and CDR2 sequences are SGDLS and YYNGEE. The CDR3 consists of 14 residues. The V and J ends lost 1 base and 1 base, in that order; junction bases with no gene match: 0. In DNA form, the CDR3 reads TGTGCCAGCAGCGTACAGGGGGCGAACACTGAAGCTTTCTTT. This encodes CASSVQGANTEAFF.

This CDR3 is CASSPGTSGSPYEQYF. CDR3 nucleotide sequence: TGTGCCAGCAGCCCCGGGACTAGCGGGAGTCCCTACGAGCAGTACTTC. The rearrangement uses TRBV7-9 and TRBJ2-7; 14 bases line up with TRBD2. CDR1 and CDR2 (germline): SEHNR, FQNEAQ (reference sequence). V lost 5 bases to trimming and J lost 2 bases; unmatched junction nucleotides: 5. This CDR3 contains 16 residues.

This clone was recorded only once. For the CDR3, the DNA is TGTGCCAGCAGCCGGACTAGCGGGGGATCCACAGATACGCAGTATTTT. Amino acids: CASSRTSGGSTDTQYF. This chain links TRBV5-6 with TRBJ2-3; 13 nucleotides align to TRBD2. Per germline, CDR1 SGHDT and CDR2 YYEEEE. J gave up 2 bases and V 4 bases, and 4 bases lay outside the gene matches. The CDR3 sequence is 16 residues long.

The V and J genes are TRBV5-1 and TRBJ1-5; weak D call: TRBD1 (5 bases). The ends were cut back, 0 bases at V and 6 bases at J, with 10 bases in the middle. CDR3 size: 14 residues. Germline assignment: CDR1 SGHRS and CDR2 YFSETQ. In DNA form, the CDR3 reads TGCGCCAGCAGCTTGGCGCAGGGCGGTCAGCCCCAGCATTTT. Residues: CASSLAQGGQPQHF.

This chain links TRBV6-5 with TRBJ2-7; 10 bases fit TRBD2. This CDR3 region has 14 residues. Germline loops: CDR1 MNHEY, CDR2 SVGAGI. V lost 6 bases, J lost 4 bases, and 6 bases stayed unmatched. CDR3 residues: CASSPRTSGYEQYF. Written as DNA, the CDR3 is TGTGCCAGCAGCCCAAGGACTAGCGGATACGAGCAGTACTTC.

The V gene is TRBV7-8, the J gene TRBJ1-5, with 8 bases that match TRBD1. Trimming at V came to 5 bases and at J to 0 bases, leaving 6 bases not matched to a gene. The CDR3 loop spans 16 amino acids. Germline V lookup: CDR1 SGHVS, CDR2 FQNEAQ. The CDR3 reads CASSPSDRGSNQPQHF. For the CDR3, the DNA is TGTGCCAGCAGCCCGAGCGACAGGGGTAGCAATCAGCCCCAGCATTTT.

CDR3 DNA sequence: TGTGCCAGCAGTCCGACAGGGAGGAATGGCTACACCTTC. Its protein is CASSPTGRNGYTF. The genes are TRBV2 and TRBJ1-2, with 7 bases matching TRBD1. This CDR3 has 13 amino acids. CDR1 SNHLY and CDR2 FYNNEI come from the germline V gene. V lost 5 bases to trimming and J lost 6 bases; unmatched junction nucleotides: 6.

The chain employs TRBV6-5 and TRBJ1-6, with a tentative D call TRBD1 (5 bases). This CDR3 contains 15 residues. V was cut by 2 bases and J by 8 bases, with 13 bases left in between. Germline V gene lookup returns CDR1 MNHEY and CDR2 SVGAGI. CDR3 region: CASSYGRERYSPLHF. In DNA, the CDR3 is TGTGCCAGCAGTTACGGCAGGGAAAGGTATTCACCCCTCCACTTT.

This clone has more than one count but fewer than ten. The rearrangement links TRBV4-3 to TRBJ2-2, with 13 bases that match TRBD2. CDR1 is LGHNA, CDR2 YSLEER, per germline. V lost 0 bases to trimming and J lost 4 bases; unmatched junction nucleotides: 2. This CDR3 region has 17 residues. In DNA form, the CDR3 reads TGCGCCAGCAGCCAAGACCGACTAGCGGGAGGCACCGGGGAGCTGTTTTTT. Residues: CASSQDRLAGGTGELFF.

In DNA, the CDR3 is TGCGCCAGCAGCGGATGGACAGCACAAGAGACCCAGTACTTC. Encoded protein: CASSGWTAQETQYF. This sequence joins TRBV5-1 and TRBJ2-5, with D tentatively TRBD1 (6 bases). The V end lost 4 bases, the J end lost 2 bases, and 12 bases lay between the germline ends. The CDR3 extends over 14 amino acids. The germline V gene encodes CDR1 SGHRS and CDR2 YFSETQ. Drawing the rest from reference TRBV5-1 and TRBJ2-5, the complete variable domain is KAGVTQTPRYLIKTRGQQVTLSCSPISGHRSVSWYQQTPGQGLQFLFEYFSETQRNKGNFPGRFSGRQFSNSRSEMNVSTLELGDSALYLCASSGWTAQETQYFGPGTRLLVL.

Worth noting for this clone: At the DNA level, this CDR3 is encoded by other sequences in the same sample as well. The chain recombines TRBV18 with TRBJ1-1; D is unresolved. Deletions cut 2 bases from V and 3 bases from J, with 7 bases between. The germline V gene encodes CDR1 KGHSH and CDR2 LQKENI. The length of the CDR3 is 13 residues. The CDR3 bases are TGTGCCAGCTCACCAGGTGCGGACACTGAAGCTTTCTTT. It specifies CASSPGADTEAFF.

The chain uses TRBV4-1 and TRBJ1-4; 9 positions match TRBD1. The length of the CDR3 is 16 residues. Trimming removed 2 bases from V and 9 bases from J; junction bases left unmatched: 10. CDR1 MGHRA and CDR2 YSYEKL come from the germline V gene. This chain's CDR3 is CASSQLRDRVGKKLFF. For the CDR3, the DNA is TGCGCCAGCAGCCAACTCCGGGACAGGGTCGGAAAAAAACTGTTTTTT.

V usage is TRBV7-9 and J usage is TRBJ1-1; 7 nucleotides line up with TRBD1. The CDR3 sequence is 14 residues long. Per the germline V gene, CDR1 is SEHNR and CDR2 is FQNEAQ (reference sequence). V was clipped by 8 bases and J by 3 bases; unmatched bases: 9. This CDR3 is CASGKQGSYTEAFF. CDR3 coding DNA: TGTGCCAGCGGCAAACAGGGGTCGTACACTGAAGCTTTCTTT.

The chain carries TRBV11-2 and TRBJ2-7; TRBD2 is a possible D gene (5 bases). The CDR3 covers 13 residues. CDR1 is SGHAT and CDR2 is FQNNGV in the germline V gene. V was shortened by 5 bases and J by 3 bases, with 11 bases between the two germline ends. The CDR3 spells CASSLARDYEQYF. The DNA of the CDR3 is TGTGCCAGCAGCCTAGCCCGGGACTACGAGCAGTACTTC.